The sequence of this TCR beta chain was determined in a study of T cell responses to AZD1222 COVID-19 vaccine. Notes on the study in general: Spike-specific TCR breadth rose after two AZD1222 doses, and depth rose as well. Only 5 or 6 people who got AZD1222 tested seropositive at baseline. With dominance at 160-218 and 743-854, vaccine-associated CD4 TCRs spanned spike.

The protocol was immunoSEQ multiplex PCR, while the TCRdb copy is restricted to in-frame clones and leaves out a portion. Of approximately 150,000 clones detected, approximately 88% appear once; the ten largest clones hold over 4%. Trimming stripped 4 bases from V and 7 bases from J, with 17 bases between. This CDR3 contains 15 residues. CDR1 is SGHRS, CDR2 YFSETQ, per germline. For this clone: The target antigen is unknown.

The material was peripheral blood, obtained 28 days after the second AZD1222 dose. The TCR comes from an adult who received the AZD1222 COVID-19 vaccine. The rearrangement joins TRBV5-1 to TRBJ1-4, with D maybe TRBD1 (6 bases). CDR3 sequence: CASSPLQGWSEKLFF. The CDR3 coding sequence is TGCGCCAGCAGCCCACTACAGGGTTGGAGTGAAAAACTGTTTTTT.